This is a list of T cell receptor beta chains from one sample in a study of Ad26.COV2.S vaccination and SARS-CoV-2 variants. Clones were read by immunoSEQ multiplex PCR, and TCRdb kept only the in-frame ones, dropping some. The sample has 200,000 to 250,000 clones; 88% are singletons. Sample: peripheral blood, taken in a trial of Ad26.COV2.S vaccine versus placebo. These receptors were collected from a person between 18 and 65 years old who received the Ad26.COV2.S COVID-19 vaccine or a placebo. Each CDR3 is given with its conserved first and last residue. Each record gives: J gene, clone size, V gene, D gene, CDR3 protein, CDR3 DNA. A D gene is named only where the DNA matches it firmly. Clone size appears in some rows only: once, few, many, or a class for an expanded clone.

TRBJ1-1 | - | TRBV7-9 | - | CASSPGENTEAFF | TGTGCCAGCAGCCCCGGGGAGAACACTGAAGCTTTCTTT
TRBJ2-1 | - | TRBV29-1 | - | CSARWGDEQFF | TGCAGCGCCCGCTGGGGCGATGAGCAGTTCTTC
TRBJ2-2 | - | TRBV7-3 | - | CASSGPGQSTGELFF | TGTGCCAGCAGTGGACCGGGACAAAGCACCGGGGAGCTGTTTTTT
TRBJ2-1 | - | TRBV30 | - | CAWSVLSAGIDEQFF | TGTGCCTGGAGTGTACTCTCGGCGGGAATAGATGAGCAGTTCTTC
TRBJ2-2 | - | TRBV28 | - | CASSLDSNTGELFF | TGTGCCAGCAGTCTCGACTCTAACACCGGGGAGCTGTTTTTT
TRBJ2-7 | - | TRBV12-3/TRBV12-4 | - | CASRAGVGYEQYF | TGTGCCAGCAGAGCAGGGGTGGGCTACGAGCAGTACTTC
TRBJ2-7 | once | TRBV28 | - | CATSMISYEQYF | TGTGCCACCTCTATGATCTCCTACGAGCAGTACTTC
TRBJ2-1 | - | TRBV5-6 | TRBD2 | CASSRTSGDSYNEQFF | TGTGCCAGCAGCAGGACTAGCGGGGACAGCTACAATGAGCAGTTCTTC
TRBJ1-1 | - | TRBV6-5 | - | CASTVRGGTEAFF | TGTGCCAGCACTGTAAGAGGGGGTACTGAAGCTTTCTTT
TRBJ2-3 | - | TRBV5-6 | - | CASSLGMFSDTQYF | TGTGCCAGCAGCTTGGGGATGTTCTCAGATACGCAGTATTTT
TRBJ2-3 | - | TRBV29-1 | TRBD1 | CSVLRQGASTDTQYF | TGCAGCGTGTTAAGGCAGGGGGCAAGCACAGATACGCAGTATTTT